Each of the 24 T cell receptor beta chains below was sequenced from the same sample in a study of identical twins. TCRdb re-called the 5' RACE reads with MiXCR, one entry per CDR3 protein. The sample lists 300,000 to 350,000 distinct CDR3 sequences; 9% to 15% were seen once. The same sample was also studied in work on yellow fever vaccine responses in identical twins.

Sequencing was performed on CD8+ T cells sorted from blood. These receptors came from a woman between 18 and 29 years old in good health.

This clonotype was detected ten times or more. CDR3 residues: CASSRGVSYNEQFF. The CDR3 DNA is TGTGCCAGCTCCAGGGGAGTCTCCTACAATGAGCAGTTCTTC. The chain employs TRBV6-1 and TRBJ2-1, with D possibly being TRBD1 (6 bases). The CDR3 sequence is 14 residues long. CDR1 and CDR2 from the germline V gene are MNHNS and SASEGT. V lost 8 bases and J 0 bases, leaving 11 bases between the germline ends.

This clonotype was observed a handful of times. The V and J genes are TRBV9 and TRBJ2-1, with D perhaps given as TRBD1 or TRBD2 (5 bases each). V was trimmed by 3 bases and J by 9 bases, leaving 16 bases between them. Germline-derived CDR1 and CDR2 are SGDLS and YYNGEE. This CDR3 has 14 amino acids. The CDR3 region has the DNA TGTGCCAGCAGCGCGTACGCTTGGGGGTCTGAGCAGTTCTTC. Translated, it gives CASSAYAWGSEQFF.

The V call is TRBV12-5, the J call TRBJ2-1; 11 positions match TRBD2. The germline gives CDR1 LGHNT, CDR2 FRNRAP. The ends lost 0 bases at V and 12 bases at J; junction bases unmatched: 1. This CDR3 spans 13 amino acids. CDR3 region: CASGLVLAGAQFF. The CDR3 DNA is TGTGCTAGTGGTTTGGTACTAGCGGGAGCGCAGTTCTTC.

Many counts were recorded for this clonotype. The gene calls are TRBV28 and TRBJ2-1; possibly TRBD2 for D (5 bases). The CDR3 is 15 residues long. The ends were cut back, 3 bases at V and 3 bases at J, with 12 bases in the middle. The germline gives CDR1 MDHEN, CDR2 SYDVKM. The CDR3 spells CASSLYGDNYNEQFF. CDR3 nucleotide sequence: TGTGCCAGCAGTTTGTACGGGGATAACTACAATGAGCAGTTCTTC. Using reference TRBV28 and TRBJ2-1 for the parts outside the CDR3, the full variable domain is DVKVTQSSRYLVKRTGEKVFLECVQDMDHENMFWYRQDPGLGLRLIYFSYDVKMKEKGDIPEGYSVSREKKERFSLILESASTNQTSMYLCASSLYGDNYNEQFFGPGTRLTVL.

This clonotype showed up just a few times. The V call is TRBV12-3 or TRBV12-4, the J call TRBJ2-3; D is unclear. The CDR3 runs to 11 residues. With 7 bases removed from V and 4 bases from J, the gap between germline ends came to 6 bases. CDR3 residues: CASITPDTQYF. The CDR3 DNA follows: TGTGCCAGCATTACCCCAGATACGCAGTATTTT.

This clonotype was found a few times. V and J are TRBV11-1 and TRBJ2-2, with 12 bases aligning to TRBD2. The junction had 11 bases not matched to a gene; V was cut back by 3 bases and J by 0 bases. The CDR3 runs to 20 residues. The V gene's germline CDR1 is SGHAT and CDR2 FQDESV (reference sequence). This CDR3 reads CASSFPLAGGLVANTGELFF. CDR3 nucleotide sequence: TGTGCCAGCAGCTTCCCACTAGCGGGAGGTCTCGTAGCGAACACCGGGGAGCTGTTTTTT.

This clonotype was seen a few times. The chain joins TRBV13 to TRBJ1-1; TRBD1 agrees at 7 bases. The CDR3 is 14 residues long. The junction had 6 bases not matched to a gene; V was cut back by 7 bases and J by 1 base. Germline assignment: CDR1 PRHDT and CDR2 FYEKMQ (reference sequence). The CDR3 sequence: CASNTGQANTEAFF. Here the CDR3 DNA reads TGTGCCAGCAACACCGGACAGGCGAACACTGAAGCTTTCTTT.

The V and J genes are TRBV2 and TRBJ2-1; 9 bases line up with TRBD2. Unmatched junction bases numbered 10, after V lost 7 bases and J lost 6 bases. Per germline, CDR1 SNHLY and CDR2 FYNNEI. CDR3 size: 15 residues. CDR3 nucleotide sequence: TGTGCCAGCAAGATTATAGCGGGAGTGGGCAATGAGCAGTTCTTC. This sequence encodes CASKIIAGVGNEQFF.

This clonotype was seen a few times. The chain combines TRBV6-2 or TRBV6-3 with TRBJ2-7, with D possibly TRBD1 on 5 matching bases. The CDR3 contains 16 residues. Trimming cost V 2 bases and J 6 bases, with 20 bases left between them. Germline loops: CDR1 MNHEY, CDR2 SVGEGT. This chain's CDR3 is CASSYDRPAGLGEQYV. The CDR3 region has the DNA TGTGCCAGCAGTTACGATCGTCCTGCAGGGTTGGGCGAGCAGTACGTC.

CDR3 bases: TGTGCCAGCAGCCCTAGACTCTCACCGTTCACAGATACGCAGTATTTT. This gives the protein CASSPRLSPFTDTQYF. The V gene is TRBV9, the J gene TRBJ2-3; D is undetermined. The CDR3 length is 16 residues. CDR1 SGDLS and CDR2 YYNGEE come from the germline V gene. V dropped 4 bases and J dropped 2 bases, with 17 bases sitting between them.

The chain combines TRBV9 with TRBJ2-7, with D perhaps matching TRBD2 (5 bases). Trimming removed 0 bases at V and 2 bases at J, with 9 bases between. Germline V gene sequence: CDR1 SGDLS, CDR2 YYNGEE. The CDR3 has 14 amino acids. The CDR3 DNA reads TGTGCCAGCAGCGTAGTCGGGAACACCTACGAGCAGTACTTC. Translation: CASSVVGNTYEQYF.

This clonotype was observed at least ten times. V gene TRBV11-2 combines with J gene TRBJ2-1; 7 nucleotides line up with TRBD2. Trimming cost V 2 bases and J 7 bases; bases outside gene matches: 11. The length of the CDR3 is 16 residues. Germline assignment: CDR1 SGHAT and CDR2 FQNNGV. In DNA form, the CDR3 reads TGTGCCAGCAGCTTACTTCGGACGGGAGGTGGGAATGAGCAGTTCTTC. Translating gives CASSLLRTGGGNEQFF.

This clonotype was seen a few times. V is TRBV9 and J is TRBJ2-3; 8 bases line up with TRBD2. The CDR3 totals 15 residues. Germline V gene sequence: CDR1 SGDLS, CDR2 YYNGEE. With V trimmed by 3 bases and J by 5 bases, 8 bases remained unmatched. The DNA of the CDR3 is TGTGCCAGCAGCGCAACTAGCGGAGGGAAAGATACGCAGTATTTT. Residues: CASSATSGGKDTQYF.

This chain connects TRBV5-6 to TRBJ1-6; D is perhaps TRBD1 (5 bases). The CDR3 runs to 15 residues. V was clipped by 0 bases and J by 7 bases, with 11 bases between them. The germline V gene encodes CDR1 SGHDT and CDR2 YYEEEE. Written as DNA, the CDR3 is TGTGCCAGCAGCTTGGAGGGGCGTAGGAATTCACCCCTCCACTTT. This encodes CASSLEGRRNSPLHF.

The chain has TRBV6-2 or TRBV6-3 and TRBJ2-7, with a weak D call TRBD2 (5 bases). Trimming removed 2 bases at V and 7 bases at J, with 12 bases between. CDR3 length equals 13 residues. The V gene's germline CDR1 is MNHEY and CDR2 SVGEGT. The CDR3 nucleotides are TGTGCCAGCAGTTACCGAAGCGGTGGGGAGCAGTACTTC. Translated: CASSYRSGGEQYF.

This clonotype has only a few counts. The CDR3 coding sequence is TGTGCCAGCAGCTTGACTAGCATGAGCACAGATACGCAGTATTTT. This translates into CASSLTSMSTDTQYF. V and J are TRBV7-9 and TRBJ2-3; TRBD2 aligns across 7 bases. The CDR3 spans 15 residues. CDR1 is SEHNR and CDR2 is FQNEAQ in the germline V gene (reference sequence). The J segment lost 0 bases and the V segment lost 3 bases, leaving 3 bases of the junction unmatched. Full variable domain (missing parts from reference TRBV7-9 and TRBJ2-3): DTGVSQNPRHKITKRGQNVTFRCDPISEHNRLYWYRQTLGQGPEFLTYFQNEAQLEKSRLLSDRFSAERPKGSFSTLEIQRTEQGDSAMYLCASSLTSMSTDTQYFGPGTRLTVL.

This clonotype appeared once. V usage is TRBV7-9 and J usage is TRBJ1-2; no firm D call. This CDR3 is 14 amino acids long. V lost 2 bases and J lost 4, with 11 bases in between. Germline V gene data show CDR1 as SEHNR and CDR2 as FQNEAQ (reference sequence). Written as DNA, the CDR3 is TGTGCCAGCAGCTTAATCGAGGGTACCTATGGCTACACCTTC. It is translated as CASSLIEGTYGYTF.

The gene calls are TRBV7-9 and TRBJ2-5; 9 bases agree with TRBD2. Germline V lookup: CDR1 SEHNR, CDR2 FQNEAQ (reference sequence). V shed 4 bases and J 5 bases; nucleotides not matched to a gene: 8. The CDR3 is made up of 15 amino acids. DNA for the CDR3: TGTGCCAGCAGCTCACCGCGGGAGGGCCTGGAGACCCAGTACTTC. It specifies CASSSPREGLETQYF.

This clonotype was seen a handful of times. The chain joins TRBV28 to TRBJ2-5; TRBD2 matches at 11 bases. The CDR3 runs 17 residues. Germline V CDR1 and CDR2: MDHEN, SYDVKM. V shed 5 bases, J shed 2 bases, and the junction held 10 bases outside the gene matches. The CDR3 here is CASSTKLAGALQETQYF. CDR3 coding DNA: TGTGCCAGCAGTACTAAACTAGCGGGAGCTTTACAAGAGACCCAGTACTTC.

This clonotype has more than one count but fewer than ten. The chain carries TRBV9 and TRBJ2-2; TRBD2 is a possible D gene (7 bases). This CDR3 has 17 residues. V lost 2 bases, J lost 10 bases, and 24 bases lay in between. Per the germline V gene, CDR1 is SGDLS and CDR2 is YYNGEE. CDR3 DNA: TGTGCCAGCAGCGTCTCCCCCGGGGGGCCAAGGAGCGAGGAGCTGTTTTTT. It translates to CASSVSPGGPRSEELFF.

The chain links TRBV25-1 to TRBJ2-2; no reliable D call. V dropped 3 bases and J dropped 3 bases, with 8 bases sitting between them. The CDR3 is 14 residues long. CDR1 MGHDK and CDR2 SYGVNS come from the germline V gene. The CDR3: CASSEYSDTGELFF. The DNA of the CDR3 is TGTGCCAGCAGTGAGTACTCCGACACCGGGGAGCTGTTTTTT.

This chain joins TRBV27 and TRBJ2-1; D may be TRBD2 (6 bases). Per germline, CDR1 MNHEY and CDR2 SMNVEV (reference sequence). This CDR3 contains 17 residues. The V and J ends lost 2 bases and 0 bases respectively, with 14 bases between them. The CDR3, as DNA: TGTGCCAGCAGTTTACAGGGACTGGAGAGCTCCTACAATGAGCAGTTCTTC. Residues: CASSLQGLESSYNEQFF.

This chain links TRBV28 with TRBJ2-7; D might be TRBD2 (6 bases). This CDR3 spans 11 amino acids. Germline assignment: CDR1 MDHEN and CDR2 SYDVKM. V was pared by 8 bases and J by 5 bases, with 10 bases between. Written as DNA, the CDR3 is TGTGCCAGCGGTTGGGGGGACGAGCAGTACGTC. This sequence encodes CASGWGDEQYV.

This clonotype has more than one count but fewer than ten. The chain links TRBV6-1 to TRBJ2-7; D is possibly TRBD1 (6 bases). The V gene's germline CDR1 is MNHNS and CDR2 SASEGT. The CDR3 is 14 residues long. V lost 7 bases to trimming and J lost 5 bases, with 18 bases between them. In DNA, the CDR3 is TGTGCCAGCACTGGACAGTCCCTCGATCACGAGCAGTACGTC. This codes for CASTGQSLDHEQYV.